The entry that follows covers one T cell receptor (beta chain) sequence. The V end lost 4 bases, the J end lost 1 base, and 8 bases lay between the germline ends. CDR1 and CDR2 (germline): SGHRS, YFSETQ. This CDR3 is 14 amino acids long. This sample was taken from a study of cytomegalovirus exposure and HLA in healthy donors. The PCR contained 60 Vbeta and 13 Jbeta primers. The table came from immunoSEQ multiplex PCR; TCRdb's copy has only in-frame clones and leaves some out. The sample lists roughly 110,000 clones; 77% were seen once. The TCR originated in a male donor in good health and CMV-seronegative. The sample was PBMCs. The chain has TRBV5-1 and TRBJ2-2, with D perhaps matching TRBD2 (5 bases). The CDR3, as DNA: TGCGCCAGCAGCGAACTAGGGAACACCGGGGAGCTGTTTTTT. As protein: CASSELGNTGELFF.